Presented here are 15 T cell receptor beta chains from one specimen sequenced in a study of siplizumab effects on memory and regulatory T cells. Clones were read by immunoSEQ multiplex PCR, and TCRdb kept only the in-frame ones, dropping some. The data hold more than 60,000 clones, with 90% to 98% observed a single time. Sequencing input: naive CD8+ T cells sorted from blood. Every receptor here comes from a human donor in good health.

The gene calls are TRBV5-1 and TRBJ1-3; tentatively, D is TRBD1 (5 bases). The CDR3 consists of 14 residues. Per the germline V gene, CDR1 is SGHRS and CDR2 is YFSETQ. Between the trimmed V and J ends, which lost 1 base and 3 bases, there was a span of 8 bases. CDR3 sequence reads: CASSLSGGGNTIYF. The CDR3 nucleotides read TGCGCCAGCAGCTTGAGCGGGGGTGGAAACACCATATATTTT.

This clone was detected once. The chain employs TRBV4-1 and TRBJ2-5, with D possibly matching TRBD2 (6 bases). V was clipped by 3 bases and J by 6 bases, with 11 bases between them. CDR3 length equals 13 residues. Germline CDR1 is MGHRA and CDR2 is YSYEKL. The CDR3 spells CASSQTGLQTQYF. The CDR3 nucleotides are TGCGCCAGCAGCCAGACGGGACTCCAGACCCAGTACTTC.

This chain links TRBV7-3 with TRBJ2-1; 9 positions agree with TRBD2. The J segment lost 8 bases and the V segment lost 6 bases, leaving 5 bases of the junction unmatched. The germline V gene encodes CDR1 SGHTA and CDR2 FQGTGA. This CDR3 has 13 amino acids. Here the CDR3 DNA reads TGTGCCAGCAGATATAGCGGGGGCGATGAGCAGTTCTTC. Encoded protein: CASRYSGGDEQFF.

This sequence joins TRBV19 and TRBJ2-1, with D possibly TRBD1 on 5 matching bases. V lost 10 bases to trimming and J lost 4 bases, with 14 bases between them. The germline CDR1 and CDR2 sequences are LNHDA and SQIVND (reference sequence). The CDR3 sequence is 13 residues long. The DNA for the CDR3 is TGTGCCACTCTAGACAGTTTATACAATGAGCAGTTCTTC. Translated: CATLDSLYNEQFF.

Comment on this clone: Other DNA sequences in the same sample also yield this CDR3. In nucleotides, the CDR3 is TGTGCCAGCAGCGTAGAGGGGGTTGGGGAAGCTTTCTTT. Its translation: CASSVEGVGEAFF. The J gene is TRBJ1-1, the V gene TRBV9; the D gene is possibly TRBD1 (6 bases). In germline, CDR1 is SGDLS, CDR2 YYNGEE. Trimming took off 0 bases at V and 8 bases at J, with 11 bases between the two ends. This CDR3 is built from 13 residues.

The rearrangement joins TRBV11-2 to TRBJ2-1; unclear D gene. Trimming pared 4 bases from V and 2 bases from J, leaving 15 bases between. The CDR3 is made up of 16 amino acids. Germline V gives CDR1 SGHAT, CDR2 FQNNGV. CDR3 DNA sequence: TGTGCCAGCAGCTCAACCAGCGACCTGACCTACAATGAGCAGTTCTTC. This translates into CASSSTSDLTYNEQFF.

The chain links TRBV28 to TRBJ2-3; D gene unclear. CDR3 length equals 14 residues. Trimming shortened V by 5 bases and J by 1 base, and 10 bases separated the two germline ends. From germline, CDR1 is MDHEN and CDR2 SYDVKM. As DNA, the CDR3 is TGTGCCAGCAGTAAGGACGGACGCACAGATACGCAGTATTTT. Amino acids: CASSKDGRTDTQYF.

This chain joins TRBV5-1 and TRBJ2-7; TRBD2 aligns across 9 bases. The J call may be incorrect, as the DNA end agrees better with TRBJ2-1. Germline V gene sequence: CDR1 SGHRS, CDR2 YFSETQ. The CDR3 consists of 16 residues. For the CDR3, the DNA is TGCGCCAGCAGCCTACAAGGCGGGGGGGCCAGTAATGAGCAGTTCTTC. Its translation is CASSLQGGGASNEQFF.

A word on this clone: Since the CDR3 does not end with the conserved phenylalanine or tryptophan, this likely comes from a read error. The limits of the CDR3 on the DNA are not certain, so only TCRdb's listed CDR3 is given. The V gene is TRBV4-1, the J gene TRBJ2-3; no check of the table's D call, TRBD2, against the DNA was made. CDR1 is MGHRA, CDR2 YSYEKL, per germline. The CDR3 is made up of 13 amino acids, end residues included. The CDR3 here is CASSQTSGGALLV.

The chain joins TRBV9 to TRBJ2-1; D may be TRBD2 (6 bases). Germline V gene data show CDR1 as SGDLS and CDR2 as YYNGEE. The CDR3 runs to 13 residues. V lost 4 bases, J lost 10 bases, and 15 bases lay in between. The CDR3 region is CASSSGPSGEQFF. The CDR3 coding sequence is TGTGCCAGCAGCTCAGGACCCAGCGGGGAGCAGTTCTTC. Drawing the rest from reference TRBV9 and TRBJ2-1, the complete variable domain is DSGVTQTPKHLITATGQRVTLRCSPRSGDLSVYWYQQSLDQGLQFLIQYYNGEERAKGNILERFSAQQFPDLHSELNLSSLELGDSALYFCASSSGPSGEQFFGPGTRLTVL.

The J gene is TRBJ2-3, the V gene TRBV19; maybe TRBD1 (6 bases). CDR1 is LNHDA, CDR2 SQIVND, per germline (reference sequence). The CDR3 covers 14 residues. V lost 7 bases and J 2 bases, leaving 13 bases between the germline ends. The CDR3 coding sequence is TGTGCCAGTAATACGGACAGCTACACAGATACGCAGTATTTT. Translating it yields CASNTDSYTDTQYF.

The chain is built from TRBV9 and TRBJ1-1, with D perhaps matching TRBD1 (6 bases). Germline V gene sequence: CDR1 SGDLS, CDR2 YYNGEE. V was cut by 4 bases and J by 2 bases, with 18 bases left in between. The CDR3 runs 16 residues. CDR3 nucleotide sequence: TGTGCCAGCAGCCCAAGGACCGGGGGGCGTAACACTGAAGCTTTCTTT. Encoded protein: CASSPRTGGRNTEAFF.

This rearrangement joins TRBV5-1 to TRBJ2-7; D not certain. Germline V gene sequence: CDR1 SGHRS, CDR2 YFSETQ. The V end lost 6 bases, the J end lost 5 bases, and 18 bases lay between the germline ends. This CDR3 has 14 residues. The CDR3 sequence: CASTSSLGSNEQYF. In nucleotides, the CDR3 is TGCGCCAGCACCTCCTCTCTCGGTTCTAACGAGCAGTACTTC.

This sequence joins TRBV13 and TRBJ2-1, with 10 bases identical to TRBD2. With V trimmed by 5 bases and J by 7 bases, 5 bases remained unmatched. This CDR3 contains 14 residues. Germline CDR1 PRHDT, CDR2 FYEKMQ (reference sequence). The CDR3 sequence is CASSPSGGVNEQFF. In nucleotides, the CDR3 is TGTGCCAGCAGCCCTAGCGGGGGAGTGAATGAGCAGTTCTTC.

The rearrangement uses TRBV5-4 and TRBJ2-3; 10 bases align to TRBD2. V shed 4 bases, J shed 0 bases, and the junction held 5 bases outside the gene matches. CDR1 is SGHNT, CDR2 YYREEE, per germline (reference sequence). The CDR3 runs 16 residues. This chain's CDR3 is CASSGGLAPSTDTQYF. The CDR3 nucleotides are TGTGCCAGCAGCGGGGGACTAGCGCCTAGCACAGATACGCAGTATTTT.